This entry lists 2 T cell receptor beta chains sequenced from one sample in a study of shared clonotypes between healthy human individuals. Some clones are missing from TCRdb's copy, which holds only in-frame ones; the method was immunoSEQ multiplex PCR. The profile covers approximately 740,000 clones, with about 74% appearing a single time and more than 1.5% taken by the ten largest. Sequencing was done on a sample of memory CD4+ T cells sorted from blood. The subset here: CD45RA-negative fraction. The source of these receptors is a woman in her thirties in good health.

The chain uses TRBV10-2 and TRBJ2-7, with D possibly TRBD2 on 6 matching bases. The CDR3 loop spans 14 amino acids. V dropped 6 bases and J dropped 5 bases, with 17 bases sitting between them. CDR1 and CDR2 from the germline V gene are WSHSY and SAAADI. CDR3 nucleotide sequence: TGCGCCAGCAGGGCTCTCGGGAGTTCCCACGAGCAGTACTTC. Its protein is CASRALGSSHEQYF.

As regards this clone: This same CDR3 is encoded by further DNA sequences in the sample. The genes are TRBV7-2 and TRBJ2-5; 10 bases are shared with TRBD2. The CDR3 contains 16 residues. V shed 1 base, J shed 4 bases, and the junction held 6 bases outside the gene matches. The V gene's germline CDR1 is SGHTA and CDR2 FQGNSA. The CDR3 DNA is TGTGCCAGCAGCTTAGGAGGGCTAGCGGGAGTAGAGACCCAGTACTTC. Translating it yields CASSLGGLAGVETQYF.